This T cell receptor beta chain was identified in a study of post-analysis software for immune sequencing data. Study conclusions and caveats: Patients showed TRBV5-6, TRBV5-1 and TRBV20-1 among roughly five TRBV segments more frequent than in controls.

Prepared TCR beta cDNA libraries contained unique molecular identifiers. MiXCR was run by TCRdb on the PCR reads, yielding one entry per CDR3 protein. The data contain 750,000 to 950,000 distinct CDR3 sequences, about 43% of them singletons. The V and J ends lost 6 bases and 0 bases respectively, with 12 bases between them. Germline V gene lookup returns CDR1 DFQATT and CDR2 SNEGSKA (reference sequence). The CDR3 sequence is 13 residues long. As to this clonotype: Its specificity is not known.

The chain carries TRBV20-1 and TRBJ2-7; perhaps TRBD2 as D (5 bases). The sequence derives from a girl between 10 and 17 years old with multiple sclerosis. The sequenced sample was blood. The CDR3 coding sequence is TGCAGTGCCGGACCAGCGGCCTCCTACGAGCAGTACTTC. Translated, it gives CSAGPAASYEQYF.